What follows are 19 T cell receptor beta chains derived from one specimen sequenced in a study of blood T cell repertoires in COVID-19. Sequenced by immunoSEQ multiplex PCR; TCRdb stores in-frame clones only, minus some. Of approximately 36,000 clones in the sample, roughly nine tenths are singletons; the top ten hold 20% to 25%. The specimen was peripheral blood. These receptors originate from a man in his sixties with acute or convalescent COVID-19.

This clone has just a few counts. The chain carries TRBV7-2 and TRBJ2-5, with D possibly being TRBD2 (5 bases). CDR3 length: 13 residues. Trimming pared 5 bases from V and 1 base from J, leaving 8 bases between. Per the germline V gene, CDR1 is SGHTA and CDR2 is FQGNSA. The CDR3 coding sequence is TGTGCCAGCAGCAGGGAGATCCAAGAGACCCAGTACTTC. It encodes CASSREIQETQYF.

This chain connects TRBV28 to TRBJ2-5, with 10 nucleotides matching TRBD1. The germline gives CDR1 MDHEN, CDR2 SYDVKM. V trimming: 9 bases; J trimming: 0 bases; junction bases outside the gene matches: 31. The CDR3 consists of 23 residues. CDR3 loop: CASPDRGRRNSVWRERYQETQYF. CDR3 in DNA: TGTGCCAGTCCCGACAGGGGGCGCAGAAATAGTGTCTGGCGGGAGCGGTACCAAGAGACCCAGTACTTC.

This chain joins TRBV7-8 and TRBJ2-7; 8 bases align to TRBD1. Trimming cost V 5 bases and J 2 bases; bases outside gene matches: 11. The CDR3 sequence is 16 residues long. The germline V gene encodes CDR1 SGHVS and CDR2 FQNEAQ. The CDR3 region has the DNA TGTGCCAGCAGCCAAGAATATCAGGGGGCGACCTACGAGCAGTACTTC. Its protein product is CASSQEYQGATYEQYF.

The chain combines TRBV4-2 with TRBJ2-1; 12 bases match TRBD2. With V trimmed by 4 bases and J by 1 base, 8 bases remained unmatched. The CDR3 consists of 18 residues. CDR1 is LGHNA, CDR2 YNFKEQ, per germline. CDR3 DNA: TGTGCCAGCAGCCTCCTCGTCCTAGCGGGGGGGTCCTACAATGAGCAGTTCTTC. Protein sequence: CASSLLVLAGGSYNEQFF.

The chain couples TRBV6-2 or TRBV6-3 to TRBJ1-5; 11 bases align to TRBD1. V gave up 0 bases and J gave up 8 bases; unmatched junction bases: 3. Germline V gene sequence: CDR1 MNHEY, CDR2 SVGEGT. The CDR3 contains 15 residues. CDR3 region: CASSYSGQGVEPQHF. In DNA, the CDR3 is TGTGCCAGCAGTTACTCGGGACAGGGGGTTGAGCCCCAGCATTTT.

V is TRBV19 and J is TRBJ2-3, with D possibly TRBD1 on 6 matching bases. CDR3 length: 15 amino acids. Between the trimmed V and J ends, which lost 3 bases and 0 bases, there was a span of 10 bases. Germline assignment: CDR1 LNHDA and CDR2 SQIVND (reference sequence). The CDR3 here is CASSIPTGSTDTQYF. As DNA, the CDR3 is TGTGCCAGTAGTATTCCAACAGGGAGCACAGATACGCAGTATTTT.

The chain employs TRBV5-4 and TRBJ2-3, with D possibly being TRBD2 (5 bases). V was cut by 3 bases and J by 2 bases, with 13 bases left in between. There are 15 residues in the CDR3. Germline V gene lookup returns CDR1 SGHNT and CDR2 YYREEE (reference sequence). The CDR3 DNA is TGTGCCAGCAGCTCGGGCTGGACTGACACAGATACGCAGTATTTT. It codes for CASSSGWTDTDTQYF.

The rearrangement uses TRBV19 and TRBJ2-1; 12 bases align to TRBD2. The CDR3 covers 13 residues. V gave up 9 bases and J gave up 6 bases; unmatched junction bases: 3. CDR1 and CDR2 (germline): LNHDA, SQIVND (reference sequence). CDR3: CASETSGSNEQFF. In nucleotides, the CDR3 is TGTGCCAGCGAGACTAGCGGGAGCAATGAGCAGTTCTTC.

DNA for the CDR3: TGTGCCAGCAGCACCGACAGTTATCCCAAAAACATTCAGTACTTC. It codes for CASSTDSYPKNIQYF. The V gene is TRBV9, the J gene TRBJ2-4; a possible D gene is TRBD1 (5 bases). Trimming shortened V by 4 bases and J by 2 bases, and 13 bases separated the two germline ends. In germline, CDR1 is SGDLS, CDR2 YYNGEE. The CDR3 has 15 amino acids.

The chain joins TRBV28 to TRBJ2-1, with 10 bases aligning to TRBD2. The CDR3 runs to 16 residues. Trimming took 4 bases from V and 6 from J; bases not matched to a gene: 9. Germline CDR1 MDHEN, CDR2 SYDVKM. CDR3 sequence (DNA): TGTGCCAGCAGTTCCCTTCTAGCGGGAGTCGGCAATGAGCAGTTCTTC. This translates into CASSSLLAGVGNEQFF. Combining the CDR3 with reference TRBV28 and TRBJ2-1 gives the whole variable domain DVKVTQSSRYLVKRTGEKVFLECVQDMDHENMFWYRQDPGLGLRLIYFSYDVKMKEKGDIPEGYSVSREKKERFSLILESASTNQTSMYLCASSSLLAGVGNEQFFGPGTRLTVL.

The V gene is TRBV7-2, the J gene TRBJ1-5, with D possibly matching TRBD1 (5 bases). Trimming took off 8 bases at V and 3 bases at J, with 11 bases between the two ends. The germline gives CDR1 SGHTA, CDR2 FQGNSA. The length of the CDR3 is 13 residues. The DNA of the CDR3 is TGTGCCAGCGCAGGGTTCCCCAATCAGCCCCAGCATTTT. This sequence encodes CASAGFPNQPQHF.

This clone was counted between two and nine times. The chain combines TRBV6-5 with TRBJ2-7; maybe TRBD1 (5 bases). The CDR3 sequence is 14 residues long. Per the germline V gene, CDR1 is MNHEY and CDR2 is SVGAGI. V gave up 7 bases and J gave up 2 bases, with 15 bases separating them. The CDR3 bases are TGTGCCAGCAACGGACACGGCCTAACCTACGAGCAGTACTTC. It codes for CASNGHGLTYEQYF.

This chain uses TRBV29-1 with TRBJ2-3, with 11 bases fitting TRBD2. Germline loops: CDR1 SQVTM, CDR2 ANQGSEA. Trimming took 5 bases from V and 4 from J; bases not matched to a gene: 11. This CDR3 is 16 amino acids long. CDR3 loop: CSVRAGTSGLPDTQYF. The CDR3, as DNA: TGCAGCGTTCGGGCCGGGACTAGCGGTCTTCCAGATACGCAGTATTTT.

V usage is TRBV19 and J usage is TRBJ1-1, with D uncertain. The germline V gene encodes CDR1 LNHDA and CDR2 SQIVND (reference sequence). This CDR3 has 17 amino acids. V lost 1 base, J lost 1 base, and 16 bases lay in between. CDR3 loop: CASSIAGSAGPNTEAFF. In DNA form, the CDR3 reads TGTGCCAGTAGTATAGCCGGTTCGGCAGGCCCGAACACTGAAGCTTTCTTT.

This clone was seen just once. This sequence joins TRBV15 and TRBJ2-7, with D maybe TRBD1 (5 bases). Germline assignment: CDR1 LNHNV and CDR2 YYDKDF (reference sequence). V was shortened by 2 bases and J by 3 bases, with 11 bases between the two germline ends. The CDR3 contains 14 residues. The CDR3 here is CATSRLQGGYEQYF. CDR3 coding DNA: TGTGCCACCAGCAGACTCCAGGGTGGCTACGAGCAGTACTTC.

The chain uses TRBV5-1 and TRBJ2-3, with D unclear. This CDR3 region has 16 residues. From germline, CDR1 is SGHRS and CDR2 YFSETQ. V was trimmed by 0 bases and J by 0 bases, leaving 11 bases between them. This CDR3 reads CASSLDGGPSTDTQYF. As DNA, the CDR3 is TGCGCCAGCAGCTTGGATGGCGGCCCTAGCACAGATACGCAGTATTTT.

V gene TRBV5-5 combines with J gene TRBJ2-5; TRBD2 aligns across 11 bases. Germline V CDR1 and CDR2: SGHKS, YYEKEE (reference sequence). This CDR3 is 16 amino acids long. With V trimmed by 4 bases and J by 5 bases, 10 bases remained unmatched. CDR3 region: CASSGRLAGSLETQYF. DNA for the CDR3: TGTGCCAGCAGCGGGAGACTAGCGGGATCACTTGAGACCCAGTACTTC.

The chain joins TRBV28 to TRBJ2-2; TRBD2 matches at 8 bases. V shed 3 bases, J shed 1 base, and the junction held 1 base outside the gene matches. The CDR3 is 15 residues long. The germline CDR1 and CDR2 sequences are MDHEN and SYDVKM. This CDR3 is CASSFSGVNTGELFF. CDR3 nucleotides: TGTGCCAGCAGTTTTAGCGGGGTGAACACCGGGGAGCTGTTTTTT.

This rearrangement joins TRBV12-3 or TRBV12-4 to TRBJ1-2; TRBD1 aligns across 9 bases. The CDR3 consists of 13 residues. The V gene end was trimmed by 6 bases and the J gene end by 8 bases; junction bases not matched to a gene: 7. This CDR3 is CASRGTGSGGYTF. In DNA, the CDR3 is TGTGCCAGCAGGGGGACAGGGTCGGGGGGCTACACCTTC.